This TCR beta chain was captured by sequencing in a study of siplizumab effects on memory and regulatory T cells. Turning to this clone: Its antigen remains unidentified.

Profiling relied on immunoSEQ multiplex PCR, and the TCRdb table lists in-frame clones only, not all of them. The repertoire holds 100,000 to 120,000 clones, 92% seen once, with 1.3% in the top ten. Regarding the study as a whole: Mappable CD4+ clones that were alloreactive averaged approximately 69% Treg-derived with siplizumab versus approximately 27% in controls. The alloreactive clones that mapped to unstimulated subsets made up only a minor fraction.

The ends lost 8 bases at V and 6 bases at J; junction bases unmatched: 11. Germline-derived CDR1 and CDR2 are MGHDK and SYGVNS. This CDR3 spans 14 amino acids. This receptor was taken from a human donor in good health. This sequence joins TRBV25-1 and TRBJ1-2, with 8 bases that match TRBD1. Source material: CD4+ T cells sorted from blood. This CDR3 is CASQPLDRGDGYTF. The CDR3 DNA reads TGTGCCAGCCAACCCCTCGACAGGGGCGATGGCTACACCTTC.